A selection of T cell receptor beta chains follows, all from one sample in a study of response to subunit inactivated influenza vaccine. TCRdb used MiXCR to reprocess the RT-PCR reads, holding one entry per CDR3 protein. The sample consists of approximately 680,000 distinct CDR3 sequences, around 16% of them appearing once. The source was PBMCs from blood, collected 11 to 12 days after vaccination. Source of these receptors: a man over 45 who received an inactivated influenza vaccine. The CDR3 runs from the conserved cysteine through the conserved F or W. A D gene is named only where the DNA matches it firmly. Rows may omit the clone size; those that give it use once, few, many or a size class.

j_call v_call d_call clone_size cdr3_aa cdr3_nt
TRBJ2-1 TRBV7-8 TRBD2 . CAITAGGFYNEQFF TGTGCCATCACCGCGGGGGGGTTCTACAATGAGCAGTTCTTC
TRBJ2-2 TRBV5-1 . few CASSLRREGRGTGELFF TGCGCCAGCAGCTTGCGTCGTGAGGGGCGTGGCACCGGGGAGCTGTTTTTT
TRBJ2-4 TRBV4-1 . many CASSQSWVKRATGLAKNIQYF TGCGCCAGCAGCCAGTCATGGGTGAAGCGGGCGACAGGGTTAGCCAAAAACATTCAGTACTTC
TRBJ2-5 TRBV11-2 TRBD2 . CASSSGLGMETQYF TGTGCCAGCAGCTCCGGACTAGGTATGGAGACCCAGTACTTC
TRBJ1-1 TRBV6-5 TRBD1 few CASSYLGQANTEAFF TGTGCCAGCAGTTACTTGGGACAGGCGAACACTGAAGCTTTCTTT
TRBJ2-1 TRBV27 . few CASSPRDANNEQFF TGTGCCAGCAGTCCACGGGACGCCAACAATGAGCAGTTCTTC
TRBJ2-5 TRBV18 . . CASSPRQGEETQYF TGTGCCAGCTCACCACGGCAGGGAGAAGAGACCCAGTACTTC
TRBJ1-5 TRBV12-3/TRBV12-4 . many CASSFTTIGNQPQHF TGTGCCAGCAGTTTCACAACTATTGGCAATCAGCCCCAGCATTTT
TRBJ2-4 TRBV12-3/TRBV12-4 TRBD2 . CASSGTRKNIQYF TGTGCCAGCAGCGGGACTAGGAAAAACATTCAGTACTTC
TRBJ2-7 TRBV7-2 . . CASSKVGSYEQYF TGTGCCAGCAGCAAAGTCGGCTCCTACGAGCAGTACTTC
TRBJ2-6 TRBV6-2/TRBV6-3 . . CASGHTSGANVLTF TGTGCCAGCGGGCACACCTCTGGGGCCAACGTCCTGACTTTC
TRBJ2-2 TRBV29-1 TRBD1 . CSVNLQGIGTGELFF TGCAGCGTAAACTTACAGGGGATCGGCACCGGGGAGCTGTTTTTT
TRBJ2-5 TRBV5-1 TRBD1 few CASSNENRGEETQYF TGCGCCAGCAGCAATGAGAACAGGGGGGAGGAGACCCAGTACTTC
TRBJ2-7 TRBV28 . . CASRDGSLYEQYF TGTGCCAGCAGGGACGGATCCCTCTACGAGCAGTACTTC
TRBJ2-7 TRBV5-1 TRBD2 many CASGQRGGSDEQYF TGCGCCAGCGGCCAGCGGGGGGGCAGCGACGAGCAGTACTTC
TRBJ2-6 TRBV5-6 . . CASSSLIPIGGANVLTF TGTGCCAGCAGCTCTCTCATCCCTATTGGTGGGGCCAACGTCCTGACTTTC
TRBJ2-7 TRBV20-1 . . CSLGSRARNEQYF TGCAGCCTAGGGAGCAGGGCCAGGAACGAGCAGTACTTC
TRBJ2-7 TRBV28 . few CATTWATGPYEQYF TGTGCCACCACTTGGGCTACCGGACCCTACGAGCAGTACTTC
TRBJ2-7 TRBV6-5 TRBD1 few CASSSRQGPYEQYF TGTGCCAGCAGTTCGAGACAGGGGCCCTACGAGCAGTACTTC
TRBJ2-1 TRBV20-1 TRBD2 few CSARVGLAGGLEQFF TGCAGTGCTAGAGTAGGCCTAGCGGGAGGACTTGAGCAGTTCTTC
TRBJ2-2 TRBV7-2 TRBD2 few CASSSRGGGNTGELFF TGTGCCAGCAGCTCCCGGGGCGGGGGGAACACCGGGGAGCTGTTTTTT
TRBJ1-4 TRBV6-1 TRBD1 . CASDLGGDRGRTNEKLFF TGTGCCAGCGACCTTGGGGGGGACAGGGGGCGCACTAATGAAAAACTGTTTTTT
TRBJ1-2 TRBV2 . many CASIGQGLNYGYTF TGTGCCAGCATTGGGCAGGGCCTAAACTATGGCTACACCTTC
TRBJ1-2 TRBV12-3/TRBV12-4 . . CASSLAATYGYTF TGTGCCAGCAGTTTGGCGGCAACCTATGGCTACACCTTC
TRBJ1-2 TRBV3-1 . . CASSQERRAWGYTF TGTGCCAGCAGCCAAGAACGGAGGGCATGGGGCTACACCTTC
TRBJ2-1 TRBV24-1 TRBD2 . CATSEGGGGTYNEQFF TGTGCCACCAGTGAAGGTGGCGGGGGGACCTACAATGAGCAGTTCTTC
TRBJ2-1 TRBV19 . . CASPRQGSYNEQFF TGTGCCAGTCCCCGGCAGGGGTCCTACAATGAGCAGTTCTTC
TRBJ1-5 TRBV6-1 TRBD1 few CASSEGWQGGHSNQPQHF TGTGCCAGCAGTGAAGGTTGGCAGGGGGGGCATAGCAATCAGCCCCAGCATTTT
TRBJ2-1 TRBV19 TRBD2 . CASSIGGLAGEQFF TGTGCCAGTAGTATAGGGGGACTAGCCGGTGAGCAGTTCTTC
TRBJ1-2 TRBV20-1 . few CSAISKGYTF TGCAGTGCCATTTCGAAGGGCTACACCTTC
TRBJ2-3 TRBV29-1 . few CSVPEQARDTQYF TGCAGCGTCCCCGAACAGGCAAGAGATACGCAGTATTTT
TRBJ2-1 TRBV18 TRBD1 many CASSPFGQGLVNEQFF TGTGCCAGCTCACCCTTCGGACAGGGGCTGGTGAATGAGCAGTTCTTC